This is a list of T cell receptor beta chains from one sample in a study of cytomegalovirus exposure and HLA in healthy donors. Sequencing was performed with immunoSEQ multiplex PCR; in TCRdb, only in-frame clones are kept and a portion is missing. Here the sample spans roughly 130,000 clones, roughly 84% being singletons. The material sequenced was PBMCs. The receptor source for this set is a woman between 18 and 29 years old in good health and CMV-seropositive. Both conserved end residues are part of each CDR3. Fields, in order: CDR3 protein, CDR3 DNA, clone size, J gene, V gene, D gene. A D gene is named only where the DNA matches it firmly. Only part of the rows carry a size: once, few, many, or a class if the clone is expanded.

CDR3: CASSRDNSYEQYF
DNA: TGCGCCAGCAGCCGAGACAATTCCTACGAGCAGTACTTC
size: .
J: TRBJ2-7
V: TRBV4-1
D: .

CDR3: CASSPNTNTEAFF
DNA: TGTGCCAGCAGTCCTAATACGAACACTGAAGCTTTCTTT
size: once
J: TRBJ1-1
V: TRBV7-8
D: .

CDR3: CASSQRDRVNSPLHF
DNA: TGCGCCAGCAGCCAAAGGGACAGGGTTAATTCACCCCTCCACTTT
size: .
J: TRBJ1-6
V: TRBV4-1
D: TRBD1

CDR3: CASSLLTSGVNEQFF
DNA: TGCGCCAGCAGCTTGTTAACTAGCGGGGTCAATGAGCAGTTCTTC
size: .
J: TRBJ2-1
V: TRBV5-1
D: TRBD2

CDR3: CTSSQDPLGQGAETEAFF
DNA: TGCACCAGCAGCCAAGATCCCTTGGGACAGGGGGCAGAGACTGAAGCTTTCTTT
size: .
J: TRBJ1-1
V: TRBV1
D: .

CDR3: CASSLAGGPSAETQYF
DNA: TGTGCCAGCAGCTTAGCGGGGGGTCCCTCGGCGGAGACCCAGTACTTC
size: .
J: TRBJ2-5
V: TRBV11-1
D: .

CDR3: CASSEGTGHNEKLFF
DNA: TGTGCCAGCAGTGAAGGGACAGGCCATAATGAAAAACTGTTTTTT
size: many
J: TRBJ1-4
V: TRBV6-1
D: TRBD1

CDR3: CASSDLTGVNTEAFF
DNA: TGCGCCAGCAGCGATCTGACAGGTGTGAACACTGAAGCTTTCTTT
size: once
J: TRBJ1-1
V: TRBV5-1
D: .

CDR3: CAIKDREINTGELFF
DNA: TGTGCCATCAAGGACAGGGAAATAAACACCGGGGAGCTGTTTTTT
size: .
J: TRBJ2-2
V: TRBV10-3
D: TRBD1

CDR3: CASSPGLKTQYF
DNA: TGTGCCAGCAGCCCAGGGCTAAAGACCCAGTACTTC
size: .
J: TRBJ2-5
V: TRBV28
D: .

CDR3: CASSQGPGGRDYGYTF
DNA: TGCGCCAGCAGCCAGGGCCCAGGAGGCAGAGACTATGGCTACACCTTC
size: once
J: TRBJ1-2
V: TRBV4-1
D: .

CDR3: CASTLGADFSYEQYF
DNA: TGTGCCAGCACCTTAGGGGCGGACTTCTCCTACGAGCAGTACTTC
size: .
J: TRBJ2-7
V: TRBV7-2
D: .

CDR3: CSVERKGQQFF
DNA: TGCAGCGTTGAACGGAAGGGACAGCAGTTTTTC
size: once
J: TRBJ1-2
V: TRBV29-1
D: TRBD1

CDR3: CASSELASSVEETQYF
DNA: TGTGCCAGCAGTGAATTAGCGAGTTCGGTGGAAGAGACCCAGTACTTC
size: .
J: TRBJ2-5
V: TRBV25-1
D: .

CDR3: CASSTGLAGVTDTQYF
DNA: TGTGCCAGCAGTACGGGACTAGCGGGGGTCACAGATACGCAGTATTTT
size: .
J: TRBJ2-3
V: TRBV6-6
D: TRBD2

CDR3: CASSGRDTGNTIYF
DNA: TGTGCCAGCAGCGGACGGGACACTGGAAACACCATATATTTT
size: .
J: TRBJ1-3
V: TRBV11-1
D: .

CDR3: CASSLGQRVQETQYF
DNA: TGTGCCAGCAGCTTAGGGCAGAGGGTCCAAGAGACCCAGTACTTC
size: .
J: TRBJ2-5
V: TRBV11-2
D: .

CDR3: CAVTWGPTDNEQFF
DNA: TGTGCCGTTACCTGGGGCCCCACCGACAATGAGCAGTTCTTC
size: few
J: TRBJ2-1
V: TRBV5-4
D: .

CDR3: CASSSGRDILIGTQYF
DNA: TGTGCCAGCAGCTCCGGCCGGGACATTTTAATTGGGACCCAGTACTTC
size: .
J: TRBJ2-5
V: TRBV9
D: .

CDR3: CASSSHRGPYNEQFF
DNA: TGTGCCAGCAGCTCCCACAGGGGACCCTACAATGAGCAGTTCTTC
size: .
J: TRBJ2-1
V: TRBV7-9
D: TRBD1

CDR3: CAWRPEGGQTQYF
DNA: TGTGCCTGGAGGCCCGAGGGCGGACAGACCCAGTACTTC
size: .
J: TRBJ2-5
V: TRBV30
D: .

CDR3: CASTKTGDGANVLTF
DNA: TGTGCCAGCACCAAGACAGGGGACGGGGCCAACGTCCTGACTTTC
size: .
J: TRBJ2-6
V: TRBV5-6
D: TRBD1

CDR3: CASSLGGLGGETQYF
DNA: TGTGCCAGCAGCTTAGGGGGACTTGGCGGAGAGACCCAGTACTTC
size: .
J: TRBJ2-5
V: TRBV7-2
D: .

CDR3: CASSHTGTDNSPLHF
DNA: TGTGCCAGCAGTCACACCGGGACAGATAATTCACCCCTCCACTTT
size: .
J: TRBJ1-6
V: TRBV6-5
D: TRBD1

CDR3: CASSQNSEQYF
DNA: TGCGCCAGCAGCCAGAACAGTGAGCAGTACTTC
size: once
J: TRBJ2-7
V: TRBV4-1
D: .

CDR3: CASSIGTGGNEQFF
DNA: TGTGCCAGTAGTATAGGGACAGGGGGCAATGAGCAGTTCTTC
size: once
J: TRBJ2-1
V: TRBV19
D: TRBD1

CDR3: CASSQGGLYEQYF
DNA: TGCGCCAGCAGCCAAGGGGGCTTGTACGAGCAGTACTTC
size: .
J: TRBJ2-7
V: TRBV4-1
D: .

CDR3: CASSLLPGQGTDTQYF
DNA: TGCGCCAGCAGCCTACTTCCGGGACAGGGGACAGATACGCAGTATTTT
size: .
J: TRBJ2-3
V: TRBV5-1
D: TRBD1

CDR3: CASSRSGLLKTQYF
DNA: TGTGCCAGCAGCCGAAGCGGGTTACTGAAGACCCAGTACTTC
size: .
J: TRBJ2-5
V: TRBV14
D: .

CDR3: CAITAGGSADTQYF
DNA: TGTGCCATCACGGCGGGGGGGTCGGCAGATACGCAGTATTTT
size: .
J: TRBJ2-3
V: TRBV10-3
D: TRBD2

CDR3: CATSREGASYEKLFF
DNA: TGTGCCACCAGCAGAGAGGGGGCGTCATATGAAAAACTGTTTTTT
size: .
J: TRBJ1-4
V: TRBV15
D: .

CDR3: CASTDPRVAYGYTF
DNA: TGTGCCAGCACTGACCCCAGGGTTGCCTATGGCTACACCTTC
size: .
J: TRBJ1-2
V: TRBV2
D: .

CDR3: CASSSGGSYEQYF
DNA: TGTGCCAGTAGTAGCGGGGGGAGCTACGAGCAGTACTTC
size: .
J: TRBJ2-7
V: TRBV19
D: TRBD2

CDR3: CASSLRAWGGGNQPQHF
DNA: TGTGCCAGCAGTTTACGGGCGTGGGGAGGGGGCAATCAGCCCCAGCATTTT
size: .
J: TRBJ1-5
V: TRBV27
D: .

CDR3: CSERGVDTQYF
DNA: TGCAGTGAGCGGGGGGTAGATACGCAGTATTTT
size: .
J: TRBJ2-3
V: TRBV20-1
D: TRBD2

CDR3: CASSPFTSGSYEQYF
DNA: TGTGCCAGCAGCCCTTTCACTAGCGGAAGCTACGAGCAGTACTTC
size: .
J: TRBJ2-7
V: TRBV4-2
D: TRBD2

CDR3: CASSYSERGGETQYF
DNA: TGTGCCAGCAGTTACTCGGAAAGGGGTGGGGAGACCCAGTACTTC
size: once
J: TRBJ2-5
V: TRBV6-5
D: .

CDR3: CASRQTGDSNEKLFF
DNA: TGTGCCAGCCGACAGACAGGGGATAGTAATGAAAAACTGTTTTTT
size: .
J: TRBJ1-4
V: TRBV6-5
D: TRBD1

CDR3: CASSSSGGDWLETQYF
DNA: TGTGCCAGCAGCTCAAGCGGGGGGGATTGGTTAGAGACCCAGTACTTC
size: .
J: TRBJ2-5
V: TRBV7-6
D: TRBD2

CDR3: CASSSFPGLTSTDTQYF
DNA: TGTGCCAGCAGCTCTTTCCCGGGACTTACATCCACAGATACGCAGTATTTT
size: .
J: TRBJ2-3
V: TRBV7-6
D: .

CDR3: CASSPPDRPYEQYF
DNA: TGCGCCAGCAGCCCCCCGGACAGGCCCTACGAGCAGTACTTC
size: few
J: TRBJ2-7
V: TRBV5-1
D: TRBD1

CDR3: CASSQPGTANGYTF
DNA: TGCGCCAGCAGCCAACCCGGGACAGCGAATGGCTACACCTTC
size: .
J: TRBJ1-2
V: TRBV4-1
D: TRBD1

CDR3: CASGGGLSGYNEQFF
DNA: TGCGCCAGCGGAGGAGGCCTATCGGGCTACAATGAGCAGTTCTTC
size: few
J: TRBJ2-1
V: TRBV4-1
D: .

CDR3: CASSPPYRVGYEQYF
DNA: TGTGCCAGCAGCCCCCCCTACAGGGTAGGCTACGAGCAGTACTTC
size: .
J: TRBJ2-7
V: TRBV7-9
D: .

CDR3: CASSLVSGTGNTIYF
DNA: TGTGCCAGCAGCTTAGTATCGGGAACTGGAAACACCATATATTTT
size: .
J: TRBJ1-3
V: TRBV11-2
D: .

CDR3: CASSFSGGQGNEQFF
DNA: TGTGCCAGCAGCTTTAGCGGAGGGCAGGGAAATGAGCAGTTCTTC
size: .
J: TRBJ2-1
V: TRBV9
D: .

CDR3: CSVERQGKNTEAFF
DNA: TGCAGCGTTGAGCGACAGGGGAAGAACACTGAAGCTTTCTTT
size: .
J: TRBJ1-1
V: TRBV29-1
D: TRBD1

CDR3: CASSETLAGGEETQYF
DNA: TGTGCCAGCAGTGAGACCTTAGCAGGGGGTGAGGAGACCCAGTACTTC
size: .
J: TRBJ2-5
V: TRBV2
D: TRBD1

CDR3: CASSLGGSYNEQFF
DNA: TGTGCCAGCAGCCTCGGGGGAAGCTACAATGAGCAGTTCTTC
size: .
J: TRBJ2-1
V: TRBV7-3
D: .

CDR3: CASKNRGSYEQYF
DNA: TGTGCCAGCAAGAACAGGGGCTCCTACGAGCAGTACTTC
size: .
J: TRBJ2-7
V: TRBV14
D: TRBD1

CDR3: CASSPDRGDQPQHF
DNA: TGCGCCAGCAGCCCTGACAGGGGAGATCAGCCCCAGCATTTT
size: .
J: TRBJ1-5
V: TRBV5-1
D: TRBD1

CDR3: CASSVGSREDTEAFF
DNA: TGTGCCAGCAGCGTAGGGAGCAGGGAGGACACTGAAGCTTTCTTT
size: .
J: TRBJ1-1
V: TRBV9
D: .

CDR3: CAWITGASPDTQYF
DNA: TGTGCCTGGATTACAGGGGCCTCCCCAGATACGCAGTATTTT
size: .
J: TRBJ2-3
V: TRBV30
D: TRBD1